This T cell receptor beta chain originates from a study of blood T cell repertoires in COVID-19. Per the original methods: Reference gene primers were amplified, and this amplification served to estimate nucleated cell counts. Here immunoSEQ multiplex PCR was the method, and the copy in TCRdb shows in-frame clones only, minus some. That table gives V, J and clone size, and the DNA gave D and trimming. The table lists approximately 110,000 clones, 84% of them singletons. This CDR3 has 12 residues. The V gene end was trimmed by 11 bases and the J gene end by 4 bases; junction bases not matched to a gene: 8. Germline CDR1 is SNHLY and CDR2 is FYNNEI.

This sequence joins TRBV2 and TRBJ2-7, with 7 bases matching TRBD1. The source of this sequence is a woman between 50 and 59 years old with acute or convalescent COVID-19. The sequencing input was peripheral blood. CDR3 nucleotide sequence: TGTGCCGGTAGACAGGGCCCTTACGAGCAGTACTTC. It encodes CAGRQGPYEQYF.